The 8 T cell receptor beta chains given below trace back to one sample, sequenced in a study of T cells in Graves' hyperthyroidism and ophthalmopathy (dated by TCRdb to between 2017 and 2020). The receptor library was made with multiplex PCR. Instrument used: Illumina HiSeq 2000. The TCR beta CDR3 regions were amplified from RNA transcripts. The first round of RT-PCR for the TCR CDR3 was performed with the HTBI primer set and the Qiagen OneStep RT-PCR kit. The raw public reads went through TCRdb reprocessing: fastp at Q25, MiXCR clone calling, in-frame beta chains kept. Here each entry gathers all rows of one CDR3 protein and keeps the most common genes and DNA. A total of about 370,000 distinct CDR3 sequences appear in this sample, approximately 16% of them only once. The ten most abundant clones make up approximately 19% of the sample. The sample comprised blood. These receptors all stem from a woman aged 55-69 years with Graves' ophthalmopathy.

In this sample, this clonotype turned up many times. V is TRBV6-1 and J is TRBJ2-7, with 9 bases that match TRBD2. With V trimmed by 6 bases and J by 4 bases, 4 bases remained unmatched. The germline CDR1 and CDR2 sequences are MNHNS and SASEGT. This CDR3 is built from 13 residues. The CDR3 protein is CASRPSGKYEQYF. The CDR3 DNA sequence: TGTGCCAGCAGGCCTAGCGGGAAATACGAGCAGTACTTC.

Only a few counts were recorded for this clonotype. The chain couples TRBV12-3 or TRBV12-4 to TRBJ2-4; TRBD1 matches 8 bases. After removal of 8 bases from V and 9 bases from J, the junction contained 9 bases not matched to a gene. The CDR3 runs to 13 residues. The CDR3 nucleotides are TGTGCCAGCGGTTCCGGGACAGGAGCCATTCAGTACTTC. Protein sequence: CASGSGTGAIQYF.

The rearrangement links TRBV12-3 or TRBV12-4 to TRBJ2-2; 10 positions match TRBD2. This CDR3 comprises 20 residues. The V and J ends lost 4 bases and 4 bases, in that order; junction bases with no gene match: 18. CDR3 coding DNA: TGTGCCAGCAGTTCCCAACCCGGGGCTAGCGGGAGTAGTAGCACCGGGGAGCTGTTTTTT. Its protein is CASSSQPGASGSSSTGELFF.

This chain links TRBV19 with TRBJ2-3; D remains ambiguous. Germline V lookup: CDR1 LNHDA, CDR2 SQIVND (reference sequence). The CDR3 totals 13 residues. Trimming removed 3 bases at V and 4 bases at J, with 8 bases between. Here the CDR3 DNA reads TGTGCCAGTAGTATGGCCCTCCCAGATACGCAGTATTTT. Encoded protein: CASSMALPDTQYF.

This clonotype was detected only a few times. The chain joins TRBV9 to TRBJ1-2, with a weak D call TRBD1 (5 bases). The CDR3 covers 13 residues. The V gene's germline CDR1 is SGDLS and CDR2 YYNGEE. V lost 3 bases and J 3 bases, leaving 9 bases between the germline ends. This CDR3 is CASSDWGDYGYTF. CDR3 nucleotides: TGTGCCAGCAGCGACTGGGGGGACTATGGCTACACCTTC. Supplemented by reference TRBV9 and TRBJ1-2, the full variable domain reads DSGVTQTPKHLITATGQRVTLRCSPRSGDLSVYWYQQSLDQGLQFLIQYYNGEERAKGNILERFSAQQFPDLHSELNLSSLELGDSALYFCASSDWGDYGYTFGSGTRLTVV.

This clonotype has a count of ten or more. The chain has TRBV6-1 and TRBJ1-5, with TRBD1 identical over 12 bases. V shed 7 bases, J shed 2 bases, and the junction held 12 bases outside the gene matches. Germline V gene lookup returns CDR1 MNHNS and CDR2 SASEGT. This CDR3 is 18 amino acids long. The CDR3 reads CASIPGTGGVSGNQPQHF. The CDR3 coding sequence is TGTGCCAGCATTCCCGGGACAGGGGGCGTATCAGGCAATCAGCCCCAGCATTTT.

This clonotype has at least ten counts. The CDR3 protein is CASSFRTGDTGELFF. The CDR3 DNA sequence: TGCGCCAGCAGCTTCCGGACAGGGGACACCGGGGAGCTGTTTTTT. The V call is TRBV5-1, the J call TRBJ2-2, with 9 positions matching TRBD1. Germline-derived CDR1 and CDR2 are SGHRS and YFSETQ. Losses at the gene ends were 2 bases for V and 3 bases for J; bases not matched to a gene: 2. The CDR3 has 15 residues.

In its sample, this clonotype was seen many times. The chain uses TRBV9 and TRBJ2-7; tentatively, D is TRBD1 or TRBD2 (6 bases each). This CDR3 contains 15 residues. V shed 0 bases and J shed 1 base, with 11 bases lying between them. Germline V gene sequence: CDR1 SGDLS, CDR2 YYNGEE. CDR3 amino acids: CASSVGQGRSYEQYF. DNA of the CDR3: TGTGCCAGCAGCGTAGGGCAGGGGAGGTCCTACGAGCAGTACTTC.